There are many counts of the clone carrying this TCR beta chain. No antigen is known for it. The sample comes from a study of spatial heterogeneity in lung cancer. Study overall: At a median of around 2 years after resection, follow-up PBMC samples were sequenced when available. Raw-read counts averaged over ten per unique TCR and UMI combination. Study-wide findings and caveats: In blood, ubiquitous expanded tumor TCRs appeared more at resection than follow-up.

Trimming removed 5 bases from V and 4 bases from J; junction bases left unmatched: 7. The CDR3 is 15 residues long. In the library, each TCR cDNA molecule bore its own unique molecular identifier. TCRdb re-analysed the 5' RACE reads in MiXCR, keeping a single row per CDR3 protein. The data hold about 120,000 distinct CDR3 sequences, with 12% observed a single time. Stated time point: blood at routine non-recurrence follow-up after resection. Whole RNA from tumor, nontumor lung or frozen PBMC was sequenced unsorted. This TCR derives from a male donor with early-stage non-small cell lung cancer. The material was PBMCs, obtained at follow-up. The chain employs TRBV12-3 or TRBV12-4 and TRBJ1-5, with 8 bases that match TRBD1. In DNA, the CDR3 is TGTGCCAGCAGTAAAGGACAGGGCGGGAATCAGCCCCAGCATTTT. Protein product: CASSKGQGGNQPQHF.